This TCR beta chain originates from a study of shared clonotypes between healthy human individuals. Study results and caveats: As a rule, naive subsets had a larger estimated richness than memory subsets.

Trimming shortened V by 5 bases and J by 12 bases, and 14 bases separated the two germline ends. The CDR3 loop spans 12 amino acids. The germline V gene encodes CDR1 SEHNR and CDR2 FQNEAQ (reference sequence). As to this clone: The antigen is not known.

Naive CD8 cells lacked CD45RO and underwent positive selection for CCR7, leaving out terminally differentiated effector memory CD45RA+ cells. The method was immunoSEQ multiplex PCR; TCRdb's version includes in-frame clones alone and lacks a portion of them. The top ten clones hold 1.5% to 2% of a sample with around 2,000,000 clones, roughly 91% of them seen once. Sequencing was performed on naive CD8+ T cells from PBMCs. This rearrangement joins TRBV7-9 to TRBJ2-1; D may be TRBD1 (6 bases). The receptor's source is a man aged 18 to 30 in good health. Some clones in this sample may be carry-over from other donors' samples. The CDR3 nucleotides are TGTGCCAGCAGCCCTCAGGGGAGTTGGCAGTTCTTC. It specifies CASSPQGSWQFF. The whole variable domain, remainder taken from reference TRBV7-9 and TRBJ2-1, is DTGVSQNPRHKITKRGQNVTFRCDPISEHNRLYWYRQTLGQGPEFLTYFQNEAQLEKSRLLSDRFSAERPKGSFSTLEIQRTEQGDSAMYLCASSPQGSWQFFGPGTRLTVL.